This entry lists 8 T cell receptor beta chains sequenced from one sample in a study of blood T cell repertoires in COVID-19. The repertoire was sequenced with immunoSEQ multiplex PCR; TCRdb's copy has only in-frame clones and lacks some. The sample yields about 250,000 clones, around 87% seen once. The material sequenced was PBMCs or T cells enriched from blood (not recorded which). Receptors originate from a woman between 45 and 65 years old who had recovered from COVID-19.

The CDR3 loop reads CASSPNRQGDYGYTF. The CDR3 bases are TGTGCCAGCAGCCCCAACAGACAGGGAGACTATGGCTACACCTTC. The chain employs TRBV3-1 (or the pseudogene TRBV3-2) and TRBJ1-2; 7 nucleotides line up with TRBD1. Germline-derived CDR1 and CDR2 are LGHDT and YNNKEL (reference sequence). V gave up 4 bases and J gave up 3 bases; unmatched junction bases: 8. This CDR3 is built from 15 residues.

V and J are TRBV11-2 and TRBJ1-3; D is possibly TRBD1 (5 bases). CDR3 length: 16 amino acids. Per germline, CDR1 SGHAT and CDR2 FQNNGV. V was cut by 5 bases and J by 4 bases, with 18 bases left in between. The CDR3 DNA reads TGTGCCAGCAGCGGGACGGGGGAACTTACAGGAAACACCATATATTTT. Its protein product is CASSGTGELTGNTIYF.

The CDR3, as DNA: TGTGCCAGCAGCTTAACGAGCGGATATGCGGAGACCCAGTACTTC. It specifies CASSLTSGYAETQYF. The chain has TRBV7-3 and TRBJ2-5; D perhaps matches TRBD2 (5 bases). V gave up 0 bases and J gave up 5 bases, with 13 bases separating them. The CDR3 has 15 amino acids. Germline loops: CDR1 SGHTA, CDR2 FQGTGA.

The chain uses TRBV27 and TRBJ2-7; D is undetermined. Germline V CDR1 and CDR2: MNHEY, SMNVEV (reference sequence). The CDR3 is 13 residues long. The V and J ends lost 5 bases and 2 bases respectively, with 10 bases between them. The CDR3 is CASSVSVAYEQYF. CDR3 nucleotide sequence: TGTGCCAGCAGTGTCAGTGTGGCCTACGAGCAGTACTTC.

This clone came up once. V usage is TRBV11-2 and J usage is TRBJ2-7; 14 bases are shared with TRBD2. Unmatched junction bases numbered 3, after V lost 7 bases and J lost 1 base. CDR1 and CDR2 from the germline V gene are SGHAT and FQNNGV. The CDR3 spans 15 residues. The CDR3 sequence: CASTRLAGGSYEQYF. Written as DNA, the CDR3 is TGTGCCAGCACCCGACTAGCGGGAGGGTCCTACGAGCAGTACTTC.

The V gene is TRBV2, the J gene TRBJ1-1; D uncertain. CDR3 length equals 12 residues. Germline V CDR1 and CDR2: SNHLY, FYNNEI. Trimming shortened V by 11 bases and J by 1 base, and 11 bases separated the two germline ends. CDR3 DNA: TGTGCCCAAACCGGAGAGAACACTGAAGCTTTCTTT. Translation: CAQTGENTEAFF.

The chain recombines TRBV7-6 with TRBJ1-1; D call uncertain. The germline V gene encodes CDR1 SGHVS and CDR2 FNYEAQ. V was shortened by 2 bases and J by 4 bases, with 8 bases between the two germline ends. CDR3 size: 13 residues. The CDR3 spells CASSLRTGTEAFF. CDR3 nucleotides: TGTGCCAGCAGCTTAAGAACCGGCACTGAAGCTTTCTTT.

The chain combines TRBV7-9 with TRBJ1-3; 7 bases agree with TRBD1. The CDR3 sequence is 13 residues long. The germline V gene encodes CDR1 SEHNR and CDR2 FQNEAQ (reference sequence). J was trimmed by 4 bases and V by 7 bases; bases with no gene match: 4. The CDR3 nucleotides read TGTGCCAGCATCCTACAGGGGGGAAACACCATATATTTT. This sequence encodes CASILQGGNTIYF.